This TCR beta chain appears in the sequencing data of a study of blood T cells in healthy people across ages. Comment on this clonotype: The antigen remains unidentified.

The sample providers were healthy Caucasian people from Russia, aged about 6 to 100. Germline values: CDR1 SGHTA, CDR2 FQGNSA. V lost 6 bases, J lost 1 base, and 10 bases lay in between. This CDR3 has 15 amino acids. A second PCR, run for 7 to 11 cycles, used a sample-barcoded 5' primer plus a J-beta primer mix. The authors tagged each cDNA molecule using a template-switch adaptor with 12 random nucleotides. Using its own MiXCR run on the 5' RACE reads, TCRdb lists one record per CDR3 protein. In the table there are 1.5 million to 2 million distinct CDR3 sequences, around half of which are singletons. Overall study results and limits: Long-lived donors carried more naive CD4+ cells and greater diversity than aged donors.

The sample was blood. The chain recombines TRBV7-2 with TRBJ2-6; D unresolved. This receptor was identified in a woman aged 40 to 49 in good health. The CDR3 DNA follows: TGTGCCAGCAGTCAAACTATTTCTGGGGCCAACGTCCTGACTTTC. Residues: CASSQTISGANVLTF.